This T cell receptor (beta chain) was observed in a study of blood T cell repertoires in COVID-19. Study at large: There were acute and convalescent COVID-19 samples, and they came from the United States, Italy and Spain. T cells, B-cell-depleted T cells, or PBMCs supplied cDNA or gDNA.

Germline-derived CDR1 and CDR2 are SGHRS and YFSETQ. CDR3 size: 16 residues. Between the trimmed V and J ends, which lost 0 bases and 0 bases, there was a span of 10 bases. Authors' processing steps: The authors estimated nucleated cell counts from reference gene primer amplification. Using immunoSEQ multiplex PCR, the repertoire was profiled, and TCRdb retains in-frame clones only, with some absent. V and J calls and clone size come straight from that table; D and trimming were deduced from the DNA. Seen here are some 200,000 clones, 80% to 90% observed once, and the top ten hold over 10%. The clonotype comes from a human donor in a cohort sampled during active COVID-19. The chain is built from TRBV5-1 and TRBJ2-1; a possible D gene is TRBD1 (5 bases). The sample comprised peripheral blood. CDR3 in amino acids: CASSLVLGDSYNEQFF. For the CDR3, the DNA is TGCGCCAGCAGCTTGGTTTTAGGGGACTCCTACAATGAGCAGTTCTTC.